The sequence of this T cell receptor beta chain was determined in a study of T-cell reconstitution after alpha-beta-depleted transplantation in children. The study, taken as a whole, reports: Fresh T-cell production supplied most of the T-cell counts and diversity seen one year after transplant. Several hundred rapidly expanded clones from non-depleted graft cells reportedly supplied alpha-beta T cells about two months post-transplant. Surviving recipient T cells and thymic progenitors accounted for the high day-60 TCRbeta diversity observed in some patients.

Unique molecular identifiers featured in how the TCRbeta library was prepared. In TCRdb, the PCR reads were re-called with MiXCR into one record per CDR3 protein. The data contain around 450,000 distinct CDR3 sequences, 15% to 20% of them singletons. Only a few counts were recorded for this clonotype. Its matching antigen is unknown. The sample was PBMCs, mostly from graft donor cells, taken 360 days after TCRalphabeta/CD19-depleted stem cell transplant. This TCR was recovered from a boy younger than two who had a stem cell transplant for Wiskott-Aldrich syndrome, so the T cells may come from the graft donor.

The CDR3 here is CSARIIYEQYF. In nucleotides, the CDR3 is TGCAGTGCTAGGATTATCTACGAGCAGTACTTC. The chain is built from TRBV20-1 and TRBJ2-7, with D hard to call. Trimming stripped 3 bases from V and 3 bases from J, with 6 bases between. Germline loops: CDR1 DFQATT, CDR2 SNEGSKA (reference sequence). The length of the CDR3 is 11 residues.